This T cell receptor (beta chain) is drawn from a study of beta chain features in type 1 diabetes. Germline loops: CDR1 LNHNV, CDR2 YYDKDF (reference sequence). V was clipped by 8 bases and J by 12 bases, with 26 bases between them. The CDR3 has 14 residues. The sequenced template was cDNA made from the entire isolated RNA. Sequenced by immunoSEQ multiplex PCR; TCRdb stores in-frame clones only, minus some. The sample includes some 900,000 clones, roughly 15% of them seen just once. The gene calls are TRBV15 and TRBJ2-7; TRBD2 might be the D (6 bases). Specimen: naive CD4+ T cells from blood. The receptor comes from a woman younger than 35 in good health. Here the CDR3 DNA reads TGTGCCACCTCAACCGCGTCCGCGGGGTCCTCGACGTACTTC. Translated: CATSTASAGSSTYF. The full variable domain, in which reference TRBV15 and TRBJ2-7 provide the parts outside the CDR3, is DAMVIQNPRYQVTQFGKPVTLSCSQTLNHNVMYWYQQKSSQAPKLLFHYYDKDFNNEADTPDNFQSRRPNTSFCFLDIRSPGLGDTAMYLCATSTASAGSSTYFGPGTRLTVT.